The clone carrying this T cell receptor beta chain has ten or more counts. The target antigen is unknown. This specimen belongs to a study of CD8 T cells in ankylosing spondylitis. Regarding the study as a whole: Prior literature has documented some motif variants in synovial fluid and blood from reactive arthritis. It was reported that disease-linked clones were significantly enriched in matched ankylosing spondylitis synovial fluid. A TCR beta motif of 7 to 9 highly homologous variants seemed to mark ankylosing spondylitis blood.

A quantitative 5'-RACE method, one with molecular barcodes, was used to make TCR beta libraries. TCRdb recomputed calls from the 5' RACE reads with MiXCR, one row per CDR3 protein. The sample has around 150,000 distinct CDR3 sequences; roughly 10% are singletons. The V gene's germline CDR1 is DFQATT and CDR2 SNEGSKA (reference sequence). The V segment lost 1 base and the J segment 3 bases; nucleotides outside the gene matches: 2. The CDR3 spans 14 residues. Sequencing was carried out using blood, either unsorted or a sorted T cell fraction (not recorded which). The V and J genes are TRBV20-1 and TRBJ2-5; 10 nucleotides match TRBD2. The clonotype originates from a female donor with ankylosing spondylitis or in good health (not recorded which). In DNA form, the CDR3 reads TGCAGTGCTAGAGGGGGGACTAGCGAAGAGACCCAGTACTTC. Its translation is CSARGGTSEETQYF.